The 5 T cell receptor beta chains reported below all come from one sample, sequenced in a study of CD8 T cells in Susac syndrome. An input of roughly 0.45 to 1 ug of RNA was subjected to reverse transcription using random hexamers. One entry per CDR3 protein results from TCRdb running MiXCR on the immunoSEQ multiplex PCR reads. The sample has about 120,000 distinct CDR3 sequences; just over 95% are singletons. The sample consisted of CD4+ T cells from PBMCs. The origin of the receptors is a human donor with Susac syndrome.

This clonotype showed up just once. The chain is built from TRBV29-1 and TRBJ2-1; D assignment may be TRBD1 or TRBD2 (6 bases each). Germline CDR1 reads SQVTM; CDR2 reads ANQGSEA. CDR3 length: 13 residues. The ends were cut back, 7 bases at V and 10 bases at J, with 20 bases in the middle. DNA for the CDR3: TGCAGCGCTGGTCCAGTACAGGGAGGCGAGCAGTTCTTC. Its protein product is CSAGPVQGGEQFF.

CDR3 region: CATSRGPDRRTDTQYF. CDR3 DNA sequence: TGTGCCACCAGCAGAGGCCCCGACAGGCGCACAGATACGCAGTATTTT. The chain joins TRBV15 to TRBJ2-3; weak D call: TRBD1 (6 bases). Germline-derived CDR1 and CDR2 are LNHNV and YYDKDF (reference sequence). The CDR3 runs 16 residues. Trimming stripped 1 base from V and 1 base from J, with 12 bases between.

The chain carries TRBV11-1 and TRBJ2-2; D not certain. CDR3 length equals 13 residues. Germline CDR1 SGHAT, CDR2 FQDESV (reference sequence). Trimming shortened V by 1 base and J by 6 bases, and 6 bases separated the two germline ends. The CDR3 protein is CASSLVYSGELFF. The CDR3 DNA reads as TGTGCCAGCAGCTTAGTGTATTCCGGGGAGCTGTTTTTT.

This chain connects TRBV20-1 to TRBJ2-1, with D perhaps matching TRBD2 (5 bases). V lost 5 bases and J 3 bases, leaving 14 bases between the germline ends. This CDR3 has 14 residues. The germline CDR1 and CDR2 sequences are DFQATT and SNEGSKA (reference sequence). CDR3 DNA sequence: TGCAGTGCTCTAAGCGGACGGGACTACAATGAGCAGTTCTTC. Translated, it gives CSALSGRDYNEQFF.

The rearrangement links TRBV7-9 to TRBJ1-2; D may be TRBD1 (5 bases). There are 14 residues in the CDR3. Germline V gene sequence: CDR1 SEHNR, CDR2 FQNEAQ (reference sequence). The V end was cut by 6 bases, the J end by 1 base, with 12 bases between. CDR3: CASRLPQDNYGYTF. The DNA for the CDR3 is TGTGCCAGCAGACTTCCACAGGATAACTATGGCTACACCTTC.